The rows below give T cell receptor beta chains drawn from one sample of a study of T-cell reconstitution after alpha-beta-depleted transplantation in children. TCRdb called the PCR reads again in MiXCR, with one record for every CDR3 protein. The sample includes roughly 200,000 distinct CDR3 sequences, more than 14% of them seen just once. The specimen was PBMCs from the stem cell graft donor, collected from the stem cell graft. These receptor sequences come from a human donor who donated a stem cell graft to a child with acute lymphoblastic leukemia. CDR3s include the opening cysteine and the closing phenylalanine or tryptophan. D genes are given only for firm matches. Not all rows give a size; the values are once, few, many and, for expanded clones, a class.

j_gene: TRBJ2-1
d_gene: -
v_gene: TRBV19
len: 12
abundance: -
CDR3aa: CASSIWGNEQFF
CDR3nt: TGTGCCAGTAGTATTTGGGGAAATGAGCAGTTCTTC

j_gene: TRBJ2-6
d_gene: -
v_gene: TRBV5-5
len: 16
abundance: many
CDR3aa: CASSKSGSSGANVLTF
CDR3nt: TGTGCCAGCAGCAAATCAGGGAGCTCTGGGGCCAACGTCCTGACTTTC

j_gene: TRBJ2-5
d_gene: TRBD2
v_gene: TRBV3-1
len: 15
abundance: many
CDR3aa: CASSQDMLAEETQYF
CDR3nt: TGTGCCAGCAGCCAAGATATGCTAGCGGAAGAGACCCAGTACTTC

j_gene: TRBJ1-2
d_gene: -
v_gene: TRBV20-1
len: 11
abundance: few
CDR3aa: CSARPEIGYTF
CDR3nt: TGCAGTGCTCGGCCTGAGATTGGCTACACCTTC

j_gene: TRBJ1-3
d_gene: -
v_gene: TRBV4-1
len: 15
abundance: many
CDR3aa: CASSQEASSGNTIYF
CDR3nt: TGCGCCAGCAGCCAAGAGGCCAGCTCTGGAAACACCATATATTTT

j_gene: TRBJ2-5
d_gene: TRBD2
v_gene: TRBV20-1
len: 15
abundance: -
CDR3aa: CSARASSGRGETQYF
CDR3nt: TGCAGTGCTAGAGCTTCAAGCGGGAGAGGAGAGACCCAGTACTTC

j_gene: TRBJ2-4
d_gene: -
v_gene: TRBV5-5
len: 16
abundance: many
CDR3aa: CASSLALGEVKNIQYF
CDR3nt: TGTGCCAGCAGCTTGGCCCTGGGGGAGGTCAAAAACATTCAGTACTTC

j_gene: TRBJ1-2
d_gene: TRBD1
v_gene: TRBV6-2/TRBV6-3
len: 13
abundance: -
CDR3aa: CASNTGQFYGYTF
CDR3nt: TGTGCCAGCAATACGGGACAGTTCTATGGCTACACCTTC

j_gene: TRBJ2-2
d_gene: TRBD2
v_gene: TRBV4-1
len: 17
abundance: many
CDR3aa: CASSLRTSGRATGELFF
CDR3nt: TGCGCCAGCAGCCTAAGGACTAGCGGGAGGGCCACCGGGGAGCTGTTTTTT

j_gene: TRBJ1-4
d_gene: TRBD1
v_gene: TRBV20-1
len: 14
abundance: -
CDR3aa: CSAREQGGYEKLFF
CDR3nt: TGCAGTGCTAGAGAACAGGGGGGCTATGAAAAACTGTTTTTT

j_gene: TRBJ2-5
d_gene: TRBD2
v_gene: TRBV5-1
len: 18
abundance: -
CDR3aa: CASSPGLAGASLLETQYF
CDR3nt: TGCGCCAGCAGCCCGGGACTAGCGGGAGCGTCTTTGCTTGAGACCCAGTACTTC

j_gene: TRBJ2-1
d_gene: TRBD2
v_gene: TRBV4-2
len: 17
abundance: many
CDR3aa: CASSQVSTSGSYNEQFF
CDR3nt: TGTGCCAGCAGCCAAGTTTCCACTAGCGGGAGTTACAATGAGCAGTTCTTC

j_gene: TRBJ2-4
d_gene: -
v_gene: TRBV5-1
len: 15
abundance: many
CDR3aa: CAIVPPQLAKNIQYF
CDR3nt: TGCGCCATCGTCCCCCCCCAACTAGCCAAAAACATTCAGTACTTC

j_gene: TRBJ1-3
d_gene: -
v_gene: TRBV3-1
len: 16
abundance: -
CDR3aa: CASSQDSVAPGNTIYF
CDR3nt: TGTGCCAGCAGCCAAGATTCGGTGGCCCCTGGAAACACCATATATTTT

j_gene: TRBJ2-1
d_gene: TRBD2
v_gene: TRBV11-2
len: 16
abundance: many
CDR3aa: CASSFRGLAGTDEQFF
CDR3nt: TGTGCCAGCAGCTTCCGTGGACTAGCGGGAACAGATGAGCAGTTCTTC

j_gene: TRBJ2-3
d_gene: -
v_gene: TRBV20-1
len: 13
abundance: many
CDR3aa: CSASWPNTDTQYF
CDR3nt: TGCAGTGCTAGTTGGCCGAACACAGATACGCAGTATTTT

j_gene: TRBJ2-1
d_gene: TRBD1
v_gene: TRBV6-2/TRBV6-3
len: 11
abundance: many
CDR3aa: CASEDRSEQFF
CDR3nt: TGTGCCAGCGAGGACAGGAGTGAGCAGTTCTTC

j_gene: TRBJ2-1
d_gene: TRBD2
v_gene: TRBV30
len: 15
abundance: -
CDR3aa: CAWSDGTSGGIEQFF
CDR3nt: TGTGCCTGGAGTGACGGGACTAGCGGGGGGATAGAGCAGTTCTTC

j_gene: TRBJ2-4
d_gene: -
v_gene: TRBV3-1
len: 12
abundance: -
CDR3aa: CASSQQGGIQYF
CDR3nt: TGTGCCAGCAGCCAACAGGGGGGCATTCAGTACTTC

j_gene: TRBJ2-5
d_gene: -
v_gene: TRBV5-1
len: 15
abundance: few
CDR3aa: CASSQMWGAQETQYF
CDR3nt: TGCGCCAGCAGCCAGATGTGGGGGGCCCAAGAGACCCAGTACTTC

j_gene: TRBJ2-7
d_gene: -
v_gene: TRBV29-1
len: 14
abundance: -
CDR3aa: CSVHGTGSSYEQYF
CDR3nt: TGCAGCGTCCACGGGACGGGAAGCTCCTACGAGCAGTACTTC

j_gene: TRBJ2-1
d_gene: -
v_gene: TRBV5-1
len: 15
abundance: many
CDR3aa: CASSLREQFYNEQFF
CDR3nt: TGCGCCAGCAGCCTCCGGGAGCAATTCTACAATGAGCAGTTCTTC